This T cell receptor (beta chain) was profiled in a study of T cells in Graves' hyperthyroidism and ophthalmopathy (dated by TCRdb to the late 2010s). For context, the study as a whole: Peripheral blood was collected at initial diagnosis, before any treatment. After blood sampling, hyperthyroidism patients were treated with methimazole at a starting dose of 30 mg daily, and ophthalmopathy patients were treated with high-dose intravenous methylprednisolone. An independent validation cohort of fewer than 20 hyperthyroidism patients and more than 15 patients who later progressed to ophthalmopathy tested prospective prediction of ophthalmopathy. Thyroid tissue and blood T-cell repertoires from roughly six Graves' hyperthyroidism patients were also compared in the study. TCR Vbeta CDR3 sequencing of 130 to 150 peripheral blood samples (about 45 ophthalmopathy, over 70 hyperthyroidism and roughly 17 progressor patients) is reported in the paper. The 80 to 100 discovery patients were randomly divided into training and test sets at a 7:3 ratio. TCR V-J signatures able to tell the groups apart were searched for in a discovery cohort of 95 to 100 patients, of whom more than 40 had Graves' ophthalmopathy and 57 had stable Graves' hyperthyroidism.

Hyperthyroidism patients were newly diagnosed, had a disease duration of under 2 months, and were aged 18 to 65 years. The study excluded patients with uncontrolled infections, other autoimmune diseases, pregnancy or lactation. Diagnoses were established on the basis of clinical symptoms, serum thyroxine and TRAb, thyroid ultrasound, and orbital computed tomography. Blood from progressor patients was drawn when they were first diagnosed with hyperthyroidism, before any ophthalmopathy symptoms appeared. PBMCs were isolated from more than 9 ml of fresh peripheral blood by Ficoll-Paque density gradient centrifugation. Progressor patients were defined as those initially diagnosed with Graves' hyperthyroidism in whom ophthalmopathy developed during follow-up. Total RNA was extracted using Trizol reagent, and RNA quality was assessed on an Agilent 2100 Bioanalyzer. This clonotype was picked up many times. The target of this receptor is not known. It has no much larger one-base neighbor in the sample; base qualities were not kept.

Here is what the overall study found, with its caveats: In cross-validation, a model built on a 13 V-J signature told ophthalmopathy apart from stable hyperthyroidism with less than 90% sensitivity and approximately 84% specificity, and in testing the same model reached 80%/75%. Most expanded thyroid clonotypes (frequency above 0.001) were also detected in blood, a finding suggesting that blood repertoires may reflect thyroid immune responses. No statistical method was used to fix the sample size in advance, and group allocation was not hidden from the investigators. In validation, the model predicted progression to ophthalmopathy with over 60% sensitivity and over 72% specificity, a median of roughly seven months before onset.

Looking up the germline V gene yields CDR1 SGDLS and CDR2 YYNGEE. V loses 0 bases, J loses 7 bases, and the germline ends lie 7 bases apart. From its cysteine to its phenylalanine, the CDR3 spans 13 amino acids. The sequence is cut down to CDR3 DNA, 39 bases in frame from base 1. The TCR beta CDR3 regions were amplified from RNA transcripts. For the first round of RT-PCR on the TCR CDR3, the HTBI primer set was used together with the Qiagen OneStep RT-PCR kit. Libraries were constructed in a second round of multiplex PCR, after which size selection and purification were performed. Libraries were sequenced paired-end with 100 bp reads on an Illumina HiSeq2000. The original pipeline was this. SOAPnuke was used to process the raw data, with reads discarded if the reads contained adapters or uncalled bases, had a mean Phred below 15, or lacked an exact constant-primer or identifier match. High-quality paired reads were merged with COPE v1.2.5, and unique nucleotide sequences were defined as clonotypes. MiTCR v1.1 was used to align the clonotypes against IMGT TRBV, TRBD and TRBJ reference segments. Only V-J combinations with frequency above 0.0001, covering 99.2% of repertoires, were analysed. The TCS score was defined as F50 (clonal expansion) divided by E x V (chaos), with BLOSUM62-based TCRdist calculated between CDR3 peptides within each V-J. Welch's t-statistics and random forest reduced 500 to 550 V-J features to about 12, which were used in a naive Bayes classifier (R e1071). TCRdb applied fastp at Q25 and MiXCR to the public reads, then kept only in-frame beta chains. Merged by CDR3 protein, the rows form single entries marked with the most common genes and DNA. The V and J calls shown here were made by TCRdb, not taken from the authors' results. Recorded for this sample are about 280,000 distinct CDR3 sequences; around a quarter of them occurred a single time. About 30% of the sample goes to the ten largest clones.

Sequencing was carried out using blood. This receptor was identified in a man aged 35 to 55 with Graves' hyperthyroidism that later progressed to Graves' ophthalmopathy. Recombination connected TRBV9 to TRBJ2-2, with the D gene uncertain. This receptor has the CDR3 CASSVVEIGELFF. At the DNA level, the sequence is TGTGCCAGCAGCGTAGTCGAAATCGGGGAGCTGTTTTTT.